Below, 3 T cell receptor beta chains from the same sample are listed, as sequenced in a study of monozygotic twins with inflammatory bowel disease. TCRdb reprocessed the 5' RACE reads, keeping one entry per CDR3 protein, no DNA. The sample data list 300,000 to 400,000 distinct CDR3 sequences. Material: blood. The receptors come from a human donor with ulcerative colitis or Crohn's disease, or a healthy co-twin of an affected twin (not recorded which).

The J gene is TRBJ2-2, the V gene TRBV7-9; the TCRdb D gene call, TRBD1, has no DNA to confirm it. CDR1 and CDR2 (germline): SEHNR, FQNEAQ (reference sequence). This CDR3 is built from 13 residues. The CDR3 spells CASRGRGAGELFF.

The chain's CDR3 is CASSLAHADTEAFF. V usage is TRBV7-9 and J usage is TRBJ1-1. This CDR3 has 14 amino acids. Germline CDR1 and CDR2: SEHNR and FQNEAQ (reference sequence). The whole variable domain, remainder taken from reference TRBV7-9 and TRBJ1-1, is DTGVSQNPRHKITKRGQNVTFRCDPISEHNRLYWYRQTLGQGPEFLTYFQNEAQLEKSRLLSDRFSAERPKGSFSTLEIQRTEQGDSAMYLCASSLAHADTEAFFGQGTRLTVV.

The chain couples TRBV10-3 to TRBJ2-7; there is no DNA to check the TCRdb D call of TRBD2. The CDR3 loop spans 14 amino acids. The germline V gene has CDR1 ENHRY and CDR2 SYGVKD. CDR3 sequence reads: CAIRSVGGADEQYF.